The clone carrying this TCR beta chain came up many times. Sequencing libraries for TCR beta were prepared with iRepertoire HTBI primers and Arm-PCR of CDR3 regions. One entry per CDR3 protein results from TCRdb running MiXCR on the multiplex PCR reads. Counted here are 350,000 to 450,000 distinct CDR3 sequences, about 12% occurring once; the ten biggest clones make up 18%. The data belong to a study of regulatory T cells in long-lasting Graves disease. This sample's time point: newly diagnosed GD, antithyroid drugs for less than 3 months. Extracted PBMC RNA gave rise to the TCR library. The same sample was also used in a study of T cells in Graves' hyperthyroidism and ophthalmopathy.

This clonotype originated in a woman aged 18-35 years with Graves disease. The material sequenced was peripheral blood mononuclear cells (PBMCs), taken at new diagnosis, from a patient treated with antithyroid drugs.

Here the CDR3 DNA reads TGTGCCACCAGCCCCGGACTAGCGGGAGGGCCGGCCAAAAACATTCAGTACTTC. Amino acid sequence: CATSPGLAGGPAKNIQYF. This rearrangement joins TRBV24-1 to TRBJ2-4; 15 positions agree with TRBD2. Germline trimming cut 7 bases from V and 1 base from J; bases unmatched to any gene: 7. This CDR3 contains 18 residues. Germline V lookup: CDR1 KGHDR, CDR2 SFDVKD.